This TCR beta chain stems from a study of vaccination and CD4 T cells after COVID-19. Turning to the study itself: Either the Pfizer-BioNTech BNT162b2 or Moderna mRNA-1273 vaccine was given as two doses.

This clonotype came up a few times. TCRdb used MiXCR to reprocess the PCR reads, holding one entry per CDR3 protein. The data hold just over 20,000 distinct CDR3 sequences, with about 60% observed a single time. The sample consisted of CD4+ T cells from blood, taken before SARS-CoV-2 vaccination. The TCR sequence derives from a human donor who had recovered from COVID-19.

CDR3 bases: TGCAGTGCTAGAGTGGTTGAACCCACTACTGAAGCTTTCTTT. Protein product: CSARVVEPTTEAFF. The chain employs TRBV20-1 and TRBJ1-1; D not resolved. Germline V gene lookup returns CDR1 DFQATT and CDR2 SNEGSKA (reference sequence). V gave up 1 base and J gave up 5 bases, with 14 bases separating them. This CDR3 contains 14 residues.